Presented here are 3 T cell receptor beta chains from one specimen sequenced in a study of breast tumors, draining lymph nodes, adjacent tissues. Axillary draining lymph nodes of breast cancer patients supplied the node samples. TCRdb passed the multiplex PCR reads through MiXCR, listing each CDR3 protein once. The sample has fewer than 140,000 distinct CDR3 sequences, about 29% seen once. The sample consisted of axillary lymph node tissue. Receptor source: a female donor with breast cancer. Some clones in this sample may be carry-over from other donors' samples.

Of note for this clonotype: At one end, the junction sequence differs from germline, possibly due to a read error. The rearrangement links TRBV20-1 to TRBJ2-6, with D perhaps matching TRBD1 (5 bases). The CDR3 is 13 residues long. CDR1 is DFQATT and CDR2 is SNEGSKA in the germline V gene (reference sequence). The CDR3 loop is CSGADSGANALTF. CDR3 bases: TGCAGTGGAGCCGACTCTGGGGCCAACGCCCTGACTTTC.

The chain is built from TRBV7-2 and TRBJ1-2; weak D call: TRBD1 (5 bases). Trimming took off 5 bases at V and 4 bases at J, with 14 bases between the two ends. Germline V gene data show CDR1 as SGHTA and CDR2 as FQGNSA. The CDR3 loop spans 14 amino acids. CDR3: CASSVDTKGYGYTF. DNA of the CDR3: TGTGCCAGCAGCGTGGACACGAAGGGCTATGGCTACACCTTC. Based on the CDR3 plus reference TRBV7-2 and TRBJ1-2, the full variable domain is GAGVSQSPSNKVTEKGKDVELRCDPISGHTALYWYRQSLGQGLEFLIYFQGNSAPDKSGLPSDRFSAERTGGSVSTLTIQRTQQEDSAVYLCASSVDTKGYGYTFGSGTRLTVV.

This clonotype occurred a few times. The chain has TRBV6-1 and TRBJ2-2; D perhaps matches TRBD2 (6 bases). The V end was cut by 8 bases, the J end by 0 bases, with 10 bases between. Germline CDR1 MNHNS, CDR2 SASEGT. The CDR3 covers 14 residues. The DNA of the CDR3 is TGTGCCAGCGAGGACTATGCGAACACCGGGGAGCTGTTTTTT. This translates into CASEDYANTGELFF.